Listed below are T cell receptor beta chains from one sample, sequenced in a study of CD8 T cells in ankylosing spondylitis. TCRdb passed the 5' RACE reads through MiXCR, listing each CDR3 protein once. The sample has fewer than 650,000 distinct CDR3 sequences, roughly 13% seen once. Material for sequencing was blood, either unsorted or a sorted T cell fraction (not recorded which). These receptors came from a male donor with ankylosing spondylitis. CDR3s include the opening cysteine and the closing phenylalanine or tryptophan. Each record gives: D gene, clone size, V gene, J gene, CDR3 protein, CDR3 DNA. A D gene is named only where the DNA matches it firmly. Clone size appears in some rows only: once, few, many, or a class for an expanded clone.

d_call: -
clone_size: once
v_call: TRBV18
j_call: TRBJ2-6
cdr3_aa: CASSPPAGANVLTF
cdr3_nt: TGTGCCAGCTCACCACCGGCAGGGGCCAACGTCCTGACTTTC

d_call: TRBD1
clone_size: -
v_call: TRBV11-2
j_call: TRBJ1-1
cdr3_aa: CASSSLLRTGTGWTEAFF
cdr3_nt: TGTGCCAGCAGCTCCCTGCTTAGGACCGGGACAGGGTGGACTGAAGCTTTCTTT

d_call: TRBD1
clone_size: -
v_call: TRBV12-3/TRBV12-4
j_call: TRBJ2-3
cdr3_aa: CASSSDRVTDTQYF
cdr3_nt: TGTGCCAGCAGTTCGGACAGGGTCACAGATACGCAGTATTTT

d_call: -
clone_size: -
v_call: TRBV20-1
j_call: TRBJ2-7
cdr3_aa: CSARARISSYEQYF
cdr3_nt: TGCAGTGCTAGAGCGAGGATTAGCTCCTACGAGCAGTACTTC

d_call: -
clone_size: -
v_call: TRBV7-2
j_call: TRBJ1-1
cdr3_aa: CASSFRDLNTEAFF
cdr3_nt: TGTGCCAGCAGCTTCAGGGACCTGAACACTGAAGCTTTCTTT

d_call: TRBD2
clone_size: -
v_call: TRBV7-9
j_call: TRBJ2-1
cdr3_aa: CASSLGLAGDWDEQFF
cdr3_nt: TGTGCCAGCAGCTTAGGACTAGCGGGAGACTGGGATGAGCAGTTCTTC

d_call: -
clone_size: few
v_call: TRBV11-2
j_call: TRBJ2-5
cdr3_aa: CASSPGGRGETQYF
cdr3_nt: TGTGCCAGCAGCCCGGGGGGCAGGGGAGAGACCCAGTACTTC

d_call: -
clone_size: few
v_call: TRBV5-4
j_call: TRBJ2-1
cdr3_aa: CASSLYSDREQFF
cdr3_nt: TGTGCCAGCAGCTTGTATTCAGATCGTGAGCAGTTCTTC

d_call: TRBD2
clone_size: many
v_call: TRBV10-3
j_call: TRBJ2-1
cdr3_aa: CAISATGGDYNEQFF
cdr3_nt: TGTGCCATCAGTGCGACGGGAGGGGACTACAATGAGCAGTTCTTC

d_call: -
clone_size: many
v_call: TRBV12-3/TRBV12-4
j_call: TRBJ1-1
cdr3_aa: CASSPTGGFTEAFF
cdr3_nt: TGTGCCAGCAGCCCTACCGGGGGGTTCACTGAAGCTTTCTTT

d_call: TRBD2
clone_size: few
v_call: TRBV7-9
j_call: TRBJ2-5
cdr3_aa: CASSSSGGVGPGETQYF
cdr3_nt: TGTGCCAGCAGCTCGAGCGGGGGTGTGGGGCCAGGAGAGACCCAGTACTTC

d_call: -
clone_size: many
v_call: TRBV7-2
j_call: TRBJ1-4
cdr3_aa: CASSLGDEKLFF
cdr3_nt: TGTGCCAGCAGCTTAGGGGATGAAAAACTGTTTTTT

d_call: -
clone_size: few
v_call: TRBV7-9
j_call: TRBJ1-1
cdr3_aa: CASSPGWEYNTEAFF
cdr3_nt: TGTGCCAGCAGCCCGGGTTGGGAGTACAACACTGAAGCTTTCTTT

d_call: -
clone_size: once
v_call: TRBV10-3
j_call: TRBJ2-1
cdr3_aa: CAISGTENEQFF
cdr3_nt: TGTGCCATCAGTGGTACGGAAAATGAGCAGTTCTTC

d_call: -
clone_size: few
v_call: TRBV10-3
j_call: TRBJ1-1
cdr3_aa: CAISDPRVSVNTEAFF
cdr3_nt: TGTGCCATCAGTGACCCCAGGGTCAGCGTGAACACTGAAGCTTTCTTT

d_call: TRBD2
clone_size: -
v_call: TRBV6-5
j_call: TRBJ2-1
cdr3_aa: CASSSIAGEPDEQFF
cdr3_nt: TGTGCCAGCAGTTCCATAGCGGGAGAACCGGATGAGCAGTTCTTC

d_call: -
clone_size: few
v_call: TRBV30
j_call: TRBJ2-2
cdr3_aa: CAWLQVHPGELFF
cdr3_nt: TGTGCCTGGCTTCAGGTTCACCCCGGGGAGCTGTTTTTT

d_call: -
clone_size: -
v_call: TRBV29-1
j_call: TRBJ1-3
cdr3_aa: CSVGDSGNTIYF
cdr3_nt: TGCAGCGTGGGGGACTCTGGAAACACCATATATTTT

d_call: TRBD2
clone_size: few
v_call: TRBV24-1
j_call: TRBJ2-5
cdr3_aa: CATSAGSGSGETQYF
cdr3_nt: TGTGCCACCAGTGCTGGTAGCGGGAGTGGGGAGACCCAGTACTTC

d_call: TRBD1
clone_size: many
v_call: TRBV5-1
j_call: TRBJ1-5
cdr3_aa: CASSTTGDDDQPQHF
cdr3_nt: TGCGCCAGCAGCACGACAGGGGATGATGATCAGCCCCAGCATTTT

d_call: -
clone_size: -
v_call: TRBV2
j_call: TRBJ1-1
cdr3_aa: CASSETFTRNTEAFF
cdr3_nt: TGTGCCAGCAGTGAGACATTTACCAGGAACACTGAAGCTTTCTTT

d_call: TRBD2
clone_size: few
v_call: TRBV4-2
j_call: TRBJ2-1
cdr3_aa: CASSRTSESSYNEQFF
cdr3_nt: TGTGCCAGCAGCCGGACTAGCGAGAGCTCCTACAATGAGCAGTTCTTC

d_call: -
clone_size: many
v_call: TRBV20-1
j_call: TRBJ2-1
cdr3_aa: CSARDVAAPSSSYNEQFF
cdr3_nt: TGCAGTGCTAGAGACGTGGCAGCCCCTTCGAGCTCCTACAATGAGCAGTTCTTC

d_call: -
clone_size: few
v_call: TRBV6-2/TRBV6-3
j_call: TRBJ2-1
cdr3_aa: CASNQRAYSYNEQFF
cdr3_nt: TGTGCCAGCAATCAGCGGGCTTACTCCTACAATGAGCAGTTCTTC

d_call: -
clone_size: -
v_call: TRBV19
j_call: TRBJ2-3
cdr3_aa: CASSIGTRRSTDTQYF
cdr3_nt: TGTGCCAGTAGTATAGGGACACGACGAAGCACAGATACGCAGTATTTT

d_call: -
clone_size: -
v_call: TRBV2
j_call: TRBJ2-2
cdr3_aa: CASVEGTNTGELFF
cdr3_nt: TGTGCCAGCGTGGAGGGAACGAACACCGGGGAGCTGTTTTTT

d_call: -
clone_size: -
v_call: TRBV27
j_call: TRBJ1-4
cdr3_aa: CASSPLAGGAATNEKLFF
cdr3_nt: TGTGCCAGCAGTCCGCTTGCGGGGGGCGCTGCAACTAATGAAAAACTGTTTTTT

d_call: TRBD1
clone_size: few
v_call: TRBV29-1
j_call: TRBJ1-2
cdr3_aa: CSVSSSGTGFRGYTF
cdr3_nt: TGCAGCGTCTCCTCCTCCGGGACAGGGTTTCGTGGCTACACCTTC

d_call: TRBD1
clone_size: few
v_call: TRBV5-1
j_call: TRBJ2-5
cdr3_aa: CASSNGQGAGETQYF
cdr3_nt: TGCGCCAGCAGCAACGGACAGGGGGCGGGGGAGACCCAGTACTTC

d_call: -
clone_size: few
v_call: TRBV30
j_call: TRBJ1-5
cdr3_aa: CAWSVRGRGADQPQHF
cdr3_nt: TGTGCCTGGAGTGTACGGGGGCGGGGGGCAGATCAGCCCCAGCATTTT

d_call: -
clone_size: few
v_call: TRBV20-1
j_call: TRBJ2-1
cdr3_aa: CSFSNSYNEQFF
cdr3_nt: TGCTCCTTTTCCAACTCCTACAATGAGCAGTTCTTC

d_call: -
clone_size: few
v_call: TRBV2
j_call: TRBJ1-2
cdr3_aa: CASRAGYYTF
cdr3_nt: TGTGCCAGCAGGGCAGGATACTACACCTTC

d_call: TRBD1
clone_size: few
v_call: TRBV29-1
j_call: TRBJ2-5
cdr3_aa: CSVGRDRQETQYF
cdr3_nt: TGCAGCGTGGGTCGGGACAGACAAGAGACCCAGTACTTC

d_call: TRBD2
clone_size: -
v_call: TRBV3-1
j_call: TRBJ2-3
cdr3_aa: CASSQEAGGPPSDTQYF
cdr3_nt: TGTGCCAGCAGCCAAGAGGCGGGAGGGCCTCCTTCAGATACGCAGTATTTT

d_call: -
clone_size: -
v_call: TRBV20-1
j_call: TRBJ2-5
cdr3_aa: CSARTLANEGKETQYF
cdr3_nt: TGCAGTGCCAGGACCCTAGCTAATGAGGGGAAAGAGACCCAGTACTTC

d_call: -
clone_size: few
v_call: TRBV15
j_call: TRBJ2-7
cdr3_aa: CATSRRTAYEQYF
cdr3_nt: TGTGCCACCAGCCGGAGGACGGCCTACGAGCAGTACTTC

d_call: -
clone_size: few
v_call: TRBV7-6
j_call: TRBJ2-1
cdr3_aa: CASSLRDPSGDEQFF
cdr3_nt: TGTGCCAGCAGCCTCCGGGACCCATCCGGCGATGAGCAGTTCTTC

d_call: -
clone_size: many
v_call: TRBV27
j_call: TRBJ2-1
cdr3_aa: CASSREGVRNEQFF
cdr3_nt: TGTGCCAGCAGTAGAGAGGGGGTGAGGAATGAGCAGTTCTTC

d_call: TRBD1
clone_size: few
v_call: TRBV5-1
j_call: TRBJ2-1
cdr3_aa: CASSLGQGVGEQFF
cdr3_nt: TGCGCCAGCAGCTTGGGACAGGGGGTAGGGGAGCAGTTCTTC

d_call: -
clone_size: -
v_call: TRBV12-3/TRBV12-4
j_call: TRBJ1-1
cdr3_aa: CASRYGQSGEAFF
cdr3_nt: TGTGCCAGCAGATACGGACAGAGCGGAGAAGCTTTCTTT

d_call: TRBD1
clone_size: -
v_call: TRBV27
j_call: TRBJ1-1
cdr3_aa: CASSRRDRLNTEAFF
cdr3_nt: TGTGCCAGCAGTAGAAGGGACAGGCTGAACACTGAAGCTTTCTTT

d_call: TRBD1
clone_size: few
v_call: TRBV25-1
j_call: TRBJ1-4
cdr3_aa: CASIQTGANEKLFF
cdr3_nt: TGTGCCAGCATCCAGACAGGGGCTAATGAAAAACTGTTTTTT

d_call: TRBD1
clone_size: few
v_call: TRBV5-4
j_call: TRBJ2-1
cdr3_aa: CASSPGQGNQDNEQFF
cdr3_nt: TGTGCCAGCAGCCCGGGACAGGGGAATCAGGACAATGAGCAGTTCTTC

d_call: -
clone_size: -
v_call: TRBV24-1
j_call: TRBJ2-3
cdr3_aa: CATSDFVSGSTDTQYF
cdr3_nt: TGTGCCACCAGTGATTTTGTGAGCGGGAGCACAGATACGCAGTATTTT

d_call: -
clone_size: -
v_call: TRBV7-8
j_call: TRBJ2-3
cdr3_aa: CASTRSGRNTDTQYF
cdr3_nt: TGTGCCAGCACCCGATCAGGTCGTAACACAGATACGCAGTATTTT

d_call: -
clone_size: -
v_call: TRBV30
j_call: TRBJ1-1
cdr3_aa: CAWTPGAEAFF
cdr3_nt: TGTGCCTGGACTCCCGGGGCTGAAGCTTTCTTT

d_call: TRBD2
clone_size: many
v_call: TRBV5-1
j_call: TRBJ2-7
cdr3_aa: CASSGSLAGSYEQYF
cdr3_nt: TGCGCCAGCAGCGGATCACTAGCGGGCTCCTACGAGCAGTACTTC

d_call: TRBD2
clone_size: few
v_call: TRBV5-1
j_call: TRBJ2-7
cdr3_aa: CASSGGTSGSSYEQYF
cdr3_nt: TGCGCCAGCAGCGGCGGGACTAGCGGGAGTTCCTACGAGCAGTACTTC

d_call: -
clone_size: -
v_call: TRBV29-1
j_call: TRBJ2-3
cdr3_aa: CSARGRGGTDTQYF
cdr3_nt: TGCAGCGCTCGGGGGCGGGGCGGTACAGATACGCAGTATTTT

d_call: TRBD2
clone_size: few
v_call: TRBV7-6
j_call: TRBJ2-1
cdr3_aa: CASSFPETSGREQFF
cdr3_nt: TGTGCCAGCAGCTTCCCTGAGACTAGCGGGAGGGAGCAGTTCTTC

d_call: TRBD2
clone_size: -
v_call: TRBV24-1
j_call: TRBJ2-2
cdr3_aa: CATSVARTSGNTGELFF
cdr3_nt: TGTGCCACCAGTGTGGCTCGGACTAGCGGGAACACCGGGGAGCTGTTTTTT

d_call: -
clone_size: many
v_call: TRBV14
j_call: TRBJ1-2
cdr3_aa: CASSPGIYGYTF
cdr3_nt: TGTGCCAGCAGCCCGGGTATCTATGGCTACACCTTC

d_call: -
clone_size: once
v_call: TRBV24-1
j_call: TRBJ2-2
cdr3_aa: CATASPTLPGELFF
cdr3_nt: TGTGCCACCGCCTCTCCAACTCTACCGGGGGAGCTGTTTTTT

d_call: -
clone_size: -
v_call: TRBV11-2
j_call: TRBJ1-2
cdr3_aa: CASSLSLGGTLSGYTF
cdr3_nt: TGTGCCAGCAGCTTATCCCTCGGAGGGACCCTCTCTGGCTACACCTTC

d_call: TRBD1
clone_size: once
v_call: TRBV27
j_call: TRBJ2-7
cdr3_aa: CAGSYGTVGDYEQYF
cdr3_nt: TGTGCCGGCAGTTACGGGACAGTTGGGGACTACGAGCAGTACTTC

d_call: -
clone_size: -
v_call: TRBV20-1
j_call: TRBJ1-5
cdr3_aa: CSAEHQNPRAGGQPQHF
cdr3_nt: TGCAGTGCCGAACACCAGAACCCCAGGGCCGGCGGGCAGCCCCAGCATTTT

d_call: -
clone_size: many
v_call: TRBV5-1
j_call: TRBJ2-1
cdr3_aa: CASSKPSASADNEQFF
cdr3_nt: TGCGCCAGCAGCAAGCCCTCGGCTAGCGCTGATAATGAGCAGTTCTTC